The 29 T cell receptor beta chains below come from one sample, sequenced in a study of blood T cell repertoires in COVID-19. The protocol was immunoSEQ multiplex PCR, while the TCRdb copy is restricted to in-frame clones and leaves out a portion. Of about 220,000 clones in the sample, around three quarters were seen once. The sequenced material came from peripheral blood. The receptors originated from a woman aged 70 to 79 with acute or convalescent COVID-19.

The chain's CDR3 is CASSSGQEQGHGYTF. The CDR3 DNA reads as TGCGCCAGCAGCTCCGGACAGGAACAGGGCCATGGCTACACCTTC. The chain has TRBV5-1 and TRBJ1-2; TRBD1 aligns across 7 bases. The CDR3 has 15 residues. Germline V gives CDR1 SGHRS, CDR2 YFSETQ. V lost 3 bases to trimming and J lost 6 bases; unmatched junction nucleotides: 11.

The chain carries TRBV18 and TRBJ2-6, with 8 bases fitting TRBD1. V lost 4 bases and J lost 3; bases outside the gene matches: 8. CDR3 length: 17 residues. The germline V gene encodes CDR1 KGHSH and CDR2 LQKENI. The CDR3 DNA follows: TGTGCCAGCTCACAATCCAGGGGGCTGGGTGGGGCCAACGTCCTGACTTTC. As protein: CASSQSRGLGGANVLTF.

The genes are TRBV3-1 (or the pseudogene TRBV3-2) and TRBJ2-5, with 10 bases that match TRBD2. The germline V gene encodes CDR1 LGHDT and CDR2 YNNKEL (reference sequence). This CDR3 comprises 14 residues. V dropped 2 bases and J dropped 4; count of bases not matched to a gene: 1. CDR3 amino acids: CASSQSGGAETQYF. CDR3 nucleotide sequence: TGTGCCAGCAGCCAAAGCGGGGGGGCAGAGACCCAGTACTTC.

V gene TRBV10-3 combines with J gene TRBJ2-3; 7 bases line up with TRBD1. The CDR3 is 14 amino acids. The V gene end was trimmed by 4 bases and the J gene end by 2 bases; junction bases not matched to a gene: 3. The germline CDR1 and CDR2 sequences are ENHRY and SYGVKD. The CDR3: CAISGGQNTDTQYF. CDR3 bases: TGTGCCATCAGTGGGGGACAGAACACAGATACGCAGTATTTT.

The chain carries TRBV11-2 and TRBJ1-6; weak D call: TRBD1 (6 bases). V lost 8 bases and J 7 bases, leaving 21 bases between the germline ends. The CDR3 has 16 residues. Germline values: CDR1 SGHAT, CDR2 FQNNGV. CDR3 amino acids: CASGRSRQGPNSPLHF. The CDR3 DNA reads TGTGCCAGCGGCCGCTCACGCCAGGGGCCGAATTCACCCCTCCACTTT.

This rearrangement joins TRBV7-9 to TRBJ2-5; perhaps TRBD1 as D (6 bases). CDR3 length: 13 residues. The germline CDR1 and CDR2 sequences are SEHNR and FQNEAQ (reference sequence). Trimming stripped 4 bases from V and 1 base from J, with 7 bases between. The CDR3 nucleotides read TGTGCCAGCAGCTGGGACATCCAAGAGACCCAGTACTTC. It is translated as CASSWDIQETQYF.

The V and J genes are TRBV6-2 or TRBV6-3 and TRBJ2-1; 7 bases map to TRBD2. Per germline, CDR1 MNHEY and CDR2 SVGEGT. The CDR3 totals 16 residues. The J segment lost 2 bases and the V segment lost 2 bases, leaving 6 bases of the junction unmatched. The CDR3: CASSYRAGEAYNEQFF. The CDR3 DNA sequence: TGTGCCAGCAGTTACCGGGCGGGGGAGGCCTACAATGAGCAGTTCTTC.

V and J are TRBV11-2 and TRBJ2-2, with TRBD2 matching over 8 bases. The V and J ends lost 2 bases and 7 bases, in that order; junction bases with no gene match: 3. The germline CDR1 and CDR2 sequences are SGHAT and FQNNGV. The CDR3 totals 14 residues. The CDR3 spells CASSLPGGFGELFF. For the CDR3, the DNA is TGTGCCAGCAGCTTACCGGGGGGGTTCGGGGAGCTGTTTTTT.

The V call is TRBV27, the J call TRBJ2-5, with 8 nucleotides matching TRBD2. CDR1 and CDR2 (germline): MNHEY, SMNVEV (reference sequence). J lost 3 bases, V lost 6 bases, and 9 bases had no gene match. The CDR3 runs to 15 residues. CDR3 nucleotides: TGTGCCAGCAGGGTGGGAACTAGCGGCAAAGAGACCCAGTACTTC. It specifies CASRVGTSGKETQYF.

This clone was detected only once. V usage is TRBV7-2 and J usage is TRBJ1-6, with TRBD1 identical over 11 bases. The CDR3 covers 15 residues. CDR1 and CDR2 from the germline V gene are SGHTA and FQGNSA. The V segment lost 4 bases and the J segment 6 bases; nucleotides outside the gene matches: 2. The CDR3 bases are TGTGCCAGCAGCTCGGGACAGGGGGTTAATTCACCCCTCCACTTT. Translated: CASSSGQGVNSPLHF.

The V and J genes are TRBV7-9 and TRBJ2-5, with D hard to call. Germline values: CDR1 SEHNR, CDR2 FQNEAQ (reference sequence). The CDR3 length is 11 residues. V was clipped by 8 bases and J by 5 bases, with 9 bases between them. CDR3 protein: CASGNEETQYF. In DNA form, the CDR3 reads TGTGCCAGCGGTAATGAGGAGACCCAGTACTTC.

This sequence joins TRBV7-2 and TRBJ1-3; tentatively, D is TRBD1 (5 bases). The V gene lost 1 base and the J gene lost 4 bases, with 11 bases spanning the gap. Per the germline V gene, CDR1 is SGHTA and CDR2 is FQGNSA. This CDR3 spans 15 amino acids. CDR3 region: CASSLVQDYGNTIYF. Here the CDR3 DNA reads TGTGCCAGCAGCTTAGTACAGGACTACGGAAACACCATATATTTT.

The rearrangement uses TRBV24-1 and TRBJ2-3; D unresolved. The CDR3 is made up of 15 amino acids. The V end was cut by 8 bases, the J end by 0 bases, with 14 bases between. Germline values: CDR1 KGHDR, CDR2 SFDVKD. This CDR3 is CATIPGGSSTDTQYF. The DNA for the CDR3 is TGTGCCACCATCCCTGGCGGATCTAGCACAGATACGCAGTATTTT.

The genes are TRBV18 and TRBJ1-6; D not resolved. The CDR3 contains 15 residues. The germline V and J ends were trimmed by 1 base and 7 bases, with 11 bases remaining between them. In germline, CDR1 is KGHSH, CDR2 LQKENI. The DNA of the CDR3 is TGTGCCAGCTCACCACTAGCTGAAATGAATTCACCCCTCCACTTT. It encodes CASSPLAEMNSPLHF.

This sequence joins TRBV7-3 and TRBJ2-1; 9 bases fit TRBD2. J lost 8 bases, V lost 5 bases, and 10 bases had no gene match. The CDR3 is 15 amino acids. Germline V gene sequence: CDR1 SGHTA, CDR2 FQGTGA. CDR3 DNA: TGTGCCAGCAGCCCCGGGCTAGCGGGGAGCGATGAGCAGTTCTTC. Amino acid sequence: CASSPGLAGSDEQFF.

This chain links TRBV18 with TRBJ2-2, with D possibly being TRBD2 (6 bases). V lost 2 bases, J lost 4 bases, and 11 bases lay in between. The CDR3 has 15 amino acids. From germline, CDR1 is KGHSH and CDR2 LQKENI. The CDR3 sequence is CASSPGGGGTGELFF. CDR3 DNA sequence: TGTGCCAGCTCACCAGGGGGAGGAGGCACCGGGGAGCTGTTTTTT.

This clone was seen only a few times. This chain links TRBV20-1 with TRBJ1-1; no definite D call. V shed 6 bases and J shed 4 bases, with 9 bases lying between them. Germline CDR1 is DFQATT and CDR2 is SNEGSKA (reference sequence). This CDR3 spans 11 amino acids. Written as DNA, the CDR3 is TGCAGTGCGGCGGTAATCACTGAAGCTTTCTTT. It translates to CSAAVITEAFF.

CDR3 DNA sequence: TGTGCCAGCAGTTCCGGGACAAACAATGAGCAGTTCTTC. Protein sequence: CASSSGTNNEQFF. J is TRBJ2-1 and V is TRBV25-1, with a tentative D call TRBD1 (6 bases). CDR3 length: 13 residues. Per germline, CDR1 MGHDK and CDR2 SYGVNS. V dropped 5 bases and J dropped 5 bases, with 10 bases sitting between them.

The rearrangement uses TRBV30 and TRBJ2-1; D remains unclear. Germline V gene lookup returns CDR1 GTSNPN and CDR2 SVGIG (reference sequence). Trimming left V 3 bases short and J 6 bases short, with 6 bases between. The CDR3 consists of 11 residues. CDR3 bases: TGTGCCTGGAGCTTGAGCAATGAGCAGTTCTTC. It codes for CAWSLSNEQFF.

This chain links TRBV24-1 with TRBJ2-1; 7 bases match TRBD2. J gave up 7 bases and V 7 bases, and 6 bases lay outside the gene matches. CDR1 and CDR2 (germline): KGHDR, SFDVKD. The CDR3 consists of 13 residues. CDR3 residues: CATSDRGGNEQFF. The DNA of the CDR3 is TGTGCCACCAGCGACCGGGGAGGGAATGAGCAGTTCTTC.

The gene calls are TRBV11-2 and TRBJ2-4, with 8 bases lining up with TRBD1. Germline V gene sequence: CDR1 SGHAT, CDR2 FQNNGV. The CDR3 length is 14 residues. The V gene end was trimmed by 2 bases and the J gene end by 8 bases; junction bases not matched to a gene: 5. The CDR3 DNA is TGTGCCAGCAGCTTAAGGCAGGGGGCAGACATTCAGTACTTC. Translated: CASSLRQGADIQYF.

For the CDR3, the DNA is TGTGCCAGTAGCCCCAGGGGAGATACGCAGTATTTT. Translated, it gives CASSPRGDTQYF. The V call is TRBV19, the J call TRBJ2-3, with D maybe TRBD1 (6 bases). The CDR3 totals 12 residues. Germline CDR1 reads LNHDA; CDR2 reads SQIVND (reference sequence). V dropped 6 bases and J dropped 5 bases, with 9 bases sitting between them.

This clone turned up a few times. The chain joins TRBV5-1 to TRBJ2-2; 7 bases line up with TRBD1. The CDR3 has 15 amino acids. CDR1 SGHRS and CDR2 YFSETQ come from the germline V gene. V gave up 4 bases and J gave up 6 bases; unmatched junction bases: 9. The CDR3 spells CASSPRDSLSGELFF. The CDR3 nucleotides are TGCGCCAGCAGCCCCCGGGACAGCCTATCCGGGGAGCTGTTTTTT.

This clone was counted between two and nine times. The rearrangement joins TRBV7-8 to TRBJ2-2; D might be TRBD1 (5 bases). CDR3 length equals 15 residues. Germline V gene sequence: CDR1 SGHVS, CDR2 FQNEAQ. Trimming shortened V by 2 bases and J by 0 bases, and 7 bases separated the two germline ends. CDR3 sequence: CASSLIQANTGELFF. CDR3 nucleotides: TGTGCCAGCAGCTTAATACAGGCGAACACCGGGGAGCTGTTTTTT.

The rearrangement uses TRBV28 and TRBJ2-1, with 8 bases aligning to TRBD1. Germline values: CDR1 MDHEN, CDR2 SYDVKM. V dropped 6 bases and J dropped 4; count of bases not matched to a gene: 5. The CDR3 loop spans 14 amino acids. As DNA, the CDR3 is TGTGCCAGCAGATCAGGGGGCGGGTACAATGAGCAGTTCTTC. It yields the protein CASRSGGGYNEQFF.

The chain couples TRBV29-1 to TRBJ2-5, with 7 positions matching TRBD1. The CDR3 totals 13 residues. The junction had 3 bases not matched to a gene; V was cut back by 5 bases and J by 0 bases. Germline V gene lookup returns CDR1 SQVTM and CDR2 ANQGSEA. CDR3 loop: CSVQGQYQETQYF. The CDR3 DNA is TGCAGCGTTCAGGGACAGTACCAAGAGACCCAGTACTTC.

V and J are TRBV5-5 and TRBJ2-5; TRBD2 is a possible D gene (6 bases). This CDR3 has 14 residues. Germline CDR1 SGHKS, CDR2 YYEKEE (reference sequence). The V gene lost 7 bases and the J gene lost 5 bases, with 18 bases spanning the gap. The CDR3 sequence: CASLPGGVQETQYF. CDR3 DNA sequence: TGTGCCAGCCTCCCAGGCGGGGTGCAGGAGACCCAGTACTTC.

The V and J genes are TRBV5-6 and TRBJ2-7; 7 bases are shared with TRBD1. The CDR3 has 13 amino acids. V was clipped by 4 bases and J by 4 bases; unmatched bases: 5. The V gene's germline CDR1 is SGHDT and CDR2 YYEEEE. The CDR3 reads CASSPGQTYEQYF. The CDR3 DNA reads as TGTGCCAGCAGCCCGGGACAGACGTACGAGCAGTACTTC.

The V and J genes are TRBV30 and TRBJ2-3; tentative D call: TRBD1 (6 bases). This CDR3 comprises 14 residues. Trimming left V 1 base short and J 6 bases short, with 14 bases between. CDR1 and CDR2 (germline): GTSNPN, SVGIG (reference sequence). The CDR3 here is CAWSDRAKTDTQYF. The CDR3 bases are TGTGCCTGGAGTGACAGGGCCAAGACCGATACGCAGTATTTT.